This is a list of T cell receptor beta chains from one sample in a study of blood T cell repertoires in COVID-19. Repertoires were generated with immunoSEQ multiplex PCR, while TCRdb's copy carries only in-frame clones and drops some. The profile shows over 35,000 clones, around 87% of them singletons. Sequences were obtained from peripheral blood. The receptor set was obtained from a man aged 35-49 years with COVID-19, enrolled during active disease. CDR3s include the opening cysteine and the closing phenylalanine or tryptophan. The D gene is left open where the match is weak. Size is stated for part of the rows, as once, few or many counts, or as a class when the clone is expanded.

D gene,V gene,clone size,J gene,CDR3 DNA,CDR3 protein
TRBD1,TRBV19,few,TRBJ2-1,TGTGCCAGTAGTATAGCCCAGGGGGTTAATGAGCAGTTCTTC,CASSIAQGVNEQFF
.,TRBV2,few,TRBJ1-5,TGTGCCAGCAGTGAATGGTCGTTACAGGGAAGTCAGCCCCAGCATTTT,CASSEWSLQGSQPQHF
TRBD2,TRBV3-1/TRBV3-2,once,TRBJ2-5,TGTGCCAGCAGCGCTACCAGCGGGGTACGGGAGACCCAGTACTTC,CASSATSGVRETQYF
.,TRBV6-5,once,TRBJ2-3,TGTGCCAGCAGGAACCGGGTCTACACAGATACGCAGTATTTT,CASRNRVYTDTQYF
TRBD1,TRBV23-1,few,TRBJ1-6,TGCGCCAGCACCCCGACAGGGAGCTCCTATAATTCACCCCTCCACTTT,CASTPTGSSYNSPLHF
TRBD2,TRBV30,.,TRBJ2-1,TGTGCCTGGAGTGTACTGACTAGCGGGGGGGCCCGTAATGAGCAGTTCTTC,CAWSVLTSGGARNEQFF
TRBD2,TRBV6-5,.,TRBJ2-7,TGTGCCAGCAAAGTGACTAGCGCCAGCTCCTACGAGCAGTACTTC,CASKVTSASSYEQYF
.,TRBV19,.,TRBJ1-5,TGTGCCAGTAGTATAGACGGCAATCAGCCCCAGCATTTT,CASSIDGNQPQHF
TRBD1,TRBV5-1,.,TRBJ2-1,TGCGCCAGCAGCTTCCCGGGACAGGGAAGATTAGATAACAATGAGCAGTTCTTC,CASSFPGQGRLDNNEQFF
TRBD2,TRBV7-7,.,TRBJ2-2,TGTGCTAGCAGCTTAGGAAGCGGGGGCACCGGGGAGCTGTTTTTT,CASSLGSGGTGELFF
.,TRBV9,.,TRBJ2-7,TGTGCCAGCAGCGTATGGCGCAGAGGGTTAATGAGCTCCTACGAGCAGTACTTC,CASSVWRRGLMSSYEQYF
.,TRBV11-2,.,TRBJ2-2,TGTGCCAGCAGTTCCGCGCGGAACACCGGGGAGCTGTTTTTT,CASSSARNTGELFF
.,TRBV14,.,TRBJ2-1,TGTGCCAGCAGCCAGGGATGGACAGTAAGGCAGTTCTTC,CASSQGWTVRQFF
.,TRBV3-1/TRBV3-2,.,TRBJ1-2,TGTGCCAGCAGCCAAGATTTGGGGGGTGAAGGCTACACCTTC,CASSQDLGGEGYTF
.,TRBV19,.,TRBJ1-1,TGTGCCACCGGGGAAAGCGGCTTAGAAGCTTTCTTT,CATGESGLEAFF
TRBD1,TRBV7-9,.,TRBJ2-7,TGTGCCAGCAGCTTCGGACAGGGCCTTTCCTACGAGCAGTACTTC,CASSFGQGLSYEQYF
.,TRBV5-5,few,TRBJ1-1,TGTGCCAGCAGCTCCGGTAGCGGGGGAAGCACTGAAGCTTTCTTT,CASSSGSGGSTEAFF